This TCR beta chain was recorded in a study of OX40 agonist ivuxolimab in advanced cancers. Study-wide results and limits: CD4+ T cells averaged fewer expanded clones than CD8+ T cells.

Assay: immunoSEQ multiplex PCR; the TCRdb copy retains only in-frame clones and omits some. The sample holds 94,000 or so clones, approximately 80% seen once. In its sample, this clone was seen a few times. Its antigen is currently unknown. Germline values: CDR1 SGHAT, CDR2 FQNNGV. V was clipped by 1 base and J by 6 bases; unmatched bases: 15. The CDR3 covers 19 residues. This specimen was CD4+ or CD8+ T cells sorted from blood, taken in a trial of the OX40 agonist ivuxolimab. This sequence was found in an adult with an advanced solid tumor such as melanoma, head and neck, liver or kidney cancer. V usage is TRBV11-2 and J usage is TRBJ2-1; TRBD2 aligns across 10 bases. The CDR3 loop is CASSLGSASGGPKRNEQFF. In nucleotides, the CDR3 is TGTGCCAGCAGCTTAGGTTCTGCTAGCGGGGGCCCAAAGCGCAATGAGCAGTTCTTC.